Reported below is one T cell receptor (beta chain). Its antigen is unidentified. This specimen comes from a study of shared clonotypes between healthy human individuals. Study conclusions and caveats: Sampling covered blood only; tissue repertoires likely differ. Against clonotypes common to all four donors, non-shared ones had lower generation probabilities.

Original analysis: Junction-only immunoSEQ sequences carried no quality scores, so filtering differed. TCRdb's table, derived via immunoSEQ multiplex PCR, lists solely in-frame clones and lacks some. The V and J calls and clone size are taken from that table; D and trimming were inferred from the DNA. The profile covers about 690,000 clones, with less than 95% appearing a single time and 34% taken by the ten largest. This CDR3 has 16 amino acids. Trimming took 2 bases from V and 4 from J, leaving 14 bases between them. CDR1 and CDR2 (germline): MDHEN, SYDVKM. The chain recombines TRBV28 with TRBJ1-4; TRBD1 is a possible D gene (6 bases). Specimen: memory CD8+ T cells from PBMCs. Subset noted: CD45RO+ cells pooled with CCR7-negative TemRA cells. This TCR was recovered from a man in his late teens or twenties in good health. Some clones in this sample may be carry-over from other donors' samples. CDR3 in DNA: TGTGCCAGCAGTTTAATGACAGGATGGAGTAATGAAAAACTGTTTTTT. Translation gives CASSLMTGWSNEKLFF.